Sequencing of this TCR beta chain was carried out in a study of PD-1 blockade in classical Hodgkin lymphoma. Study conclusions and caveats: Complete responders started with a diversity level that resembled newly diagnosed patients at baseline. What caused the repertoire differences, perhaps disease activity or prior therapy, remains undefined.

Every patient had relapsed following autologous stem cell transplantation, and cohorts differed in brentuximab vedotin exposure. As concerns this clone: Its antigen remains unidentified.

Method: immunoSEQ multiplex PCR; TCRdb's copy keeps in-frame clones and lacks some. The sample holds 53,000 or so clones; roughly 80% are singletons and the top ten take roughly 15%. The source material was peripheral blood mononuclear cells (PBMCs), sampled at baseline. The receptor was derived from a human donor with classical Hodgkin lymphoma.

The CDR3 nucleotides are TGTGCCACCAGCCCGGGACCTGGCCCCCCCCATCAGCCCCAGCATTTT. Translating it yields CATSPGPGPPHQPQHF. The chain recombines TRBV15 with TRBJ1-5; TRBD1 is a possible D gene (5 bases). The V and J ends lost 5 bases and 5 bases respectively, with 19 bases between them. Germline assignment: CDR1 LNHNV and CDR2 YYDKDF (reference sequence). This CDR3 has 16 amino acids.